This T cell receptor (beta chain) was captured by sequencing in a study of naive and memory T cell subsets. Regarding the study as a whole: Findings for naive and memory subsets could not be checked against ground truth.

A note on this clonotype: Its antigen is undetermined.

Both TRBC1 and TRBC2 were covered by a beta constant-region primer of two equimolar oligonucleotides. The ligated cDNA underwent four PCR rounds using SP2 and nested alpha and beta constant-region primers. One entry per CDR3 protein results from TCRdb running MiXCR on the UMI-ligation and nested PCR reads. The table lists some 110,000 distinct CDR3 sequences, roughly 36% of them singletons. The CDR3 contains 13 residues. Trimming took 0 bases from V and 9 from J, leaving 6 bases between them. From germline, CDR1 is LGHNA and CDR2 YSLEER. From the second PCR step, alpha and beta chains were amplified apart.

The specimen sequenced was central memory CD4+ T cells from blood. The chain combines TRBV4-3 with TRBJ1-6; the D is unclear. This clonotype originated in a human donor in good health. CDR3 in amino acids: CASSQDRGSPLHF. The CDR3 bases are TGCGCCAGCAGCCAAGATCGCGGTTCACCCCTCCACTTT.